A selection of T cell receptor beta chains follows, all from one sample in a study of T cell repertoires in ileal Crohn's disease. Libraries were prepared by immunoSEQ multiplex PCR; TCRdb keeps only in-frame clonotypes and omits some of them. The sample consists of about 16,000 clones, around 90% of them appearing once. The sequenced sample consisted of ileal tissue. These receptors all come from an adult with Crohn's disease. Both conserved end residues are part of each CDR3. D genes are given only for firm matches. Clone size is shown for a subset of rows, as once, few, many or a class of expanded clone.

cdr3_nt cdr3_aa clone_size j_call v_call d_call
TGTGCCAGCAGAGGACTAGCGGGGTCTGGTATCCAGTACTTC CASRGLAGSGIQYF - TRBJ2-5 TRBV27 TRBD2
TGTGCCAGCAGTTTTCGGACAGGGGGCCGGCAGCCCCAGCATTTT CASSFRTGGRQPQHF - TRBJ1-5 TRBV27 TRBD1
TGTGCCAGCAGCACCACAGGGGACAATGAGCAGTTCTTC CASSTTGDNEQFF once TRBJ2-1 TRBV5-4 TRBD1
TGTGCCAGCAGTGACTCCGACACCGGGGAGCTGTTTTTT CASSDSDTGELFF - TRBJ2-2 TRBV6-4 -
TGTGCTAGCAGCTTAGAATTTGGCAGCAATGAGCAGTTCTTC CASSLEFGSNEQFF once TRBJ2-1 TRBV7-7 -
TGTGCCAGCAGTGGGTACAGCCAGAACACTGAAGCTTTCTTT CASSGYSQNTEAFF - TRBJ1-1 TRBV2 -
TGTGCCAGCTCACCACTGGGACAGGTCTATGGCTACACCTTC CASSPLGQVYGYTF - TRBJ1-2 TRBV18 TRBD1
TGTGCCAGCAGTGAGACAGGGGGCCGATACGAGCAGTACTTC CASSETGGRYEQYF - TRBJ2-7 TRBV6-1 TRBD1
TGTGCCAGCAGTTTGACTGGATTTGGGACCCAGTACTTC CASSLTGFGTQYF once TRBJ2-5 TRBV28 -
TGTGCCAGTAGTACCCCCAGCGGCAATGAGCAGTTCTTC CASSTPSGNEQFF once TRBJ2-1 TRBV19 -
TGTGCCAGCAAGTTGGGGCAGGGGCTAGCCTACGAGCAGTACTTC CASKLGQGLAYEQYF - TRBJ2-7 TRBV27 -
TGTGCCAGCTCACTGACGATAGGGACTAGCGGTCGTGAGACCCAGTACTTC CASSLTIGTSGRETQYF - TRBJ2-5 TRBV18 TRBD2
TGTGCCAGCAGCGTAGGAGCGGGCCGCTCCTACAATGAGCAGTTCTTC CASSVGAGRSYNEQFF - TRBJ2-1 TRBV9 -
TGTGCCAGCAGCTTAGGCCCTTACTACCTAGCCAATGAGCAGTTCTTC CASSLGPYYLANEQFF - TRBJ2-1 TRBV7-3 -
TGTGCCAGCAGCCAAGAATCGGAGACCCAGTACTTC CASSQESETQYF - TRBJ2-5 TRBV14 -
TGCGCCAGCAGCCAAGCGGGGTGGGCCTCGAGCTCCTACGAGCAGTACTTC CASSQAGWASSSYEQYF - TRBJ2-7 TRBV4-1 -
TGTGCCAGCAGCTCCGGACAGAGCTCCTACAATGAGCAGTTCTTC CASSSGQSSYNEQFF once TRBJ2-1 TRBV11-1 -
TGCGCCAGCAGTCCAAACAGGAGATCAGATACGCAGTATTTT CASSPNRRSDTQYF - TRBJ2-3 TRBV5-1 -
TGTGCCTGGATCAGGGCCGGGGAGCTGTTTTTT CAWIRAGELFF - TRBJ2-2 TRBV30 -
TGCGCCAGCAGCTTGTTGGGGGACAGGGTCAATGAGCAGTTCTTC CASSLLGDRVNEQFF once TRBJ2-1 TRBV5-1 TRBD1
TGTGCCATCAGGGGGAGGGAAACAGGCGACAGCTCTGGGGCCAACGTCCTGACTTTC CAIRGRETGDSSGANVLTF - TRBJ2-6 TRBV10-3 TRBD2
TGTGCCAGCATCAATCAGGGGGTCTGGGAGACCCAGTACTTC CASINQGVWETQYF - TRBJ2-5 TRBV5-6 TRBD1
TGTGCCAGCCTCAGTCTGGGGGGGACTGAGCAGTTCTTC CASLSLGGTEQFF - TRBJ2-1 TRBV6-5 TRBD2
TGTGCCATCAGTGACCGACAGCCCTACGAGCAGTACTTC CAISDRQPYEQYF - TRBJ2-7 TRBV10-3 -
TGTGCCAGCAGATACCCCGGGACAGGGACCACTGAAGCTTTCTTT CASRYPGTGTTEAFF - TRBJ1-1 TRBV5-4 TRBD1
TGCGCCAGCAGCTTGGGGGACAGGGGGCTAAATCAGCCCCAGCATTTT CASSLGDRGLNQPQHF - TRBJ1-5 TRBV5-1 TRBD1
TGTGCCAGCAGCCGCGAGACAGGGCCCAACTATGGCTACACCTTC CASSRETGPNYGYTF - TRBJ1-2 TRBV4-2 TRBD1
TGTGCCAGCACAGGGGGTGGGAACACTGAAGCTTTCTTT CASTGGGNTEAFF - TRBJ1-1 TRBV2 TRBD1
TGTGCCAGCAGTGATCCACTAGCGGCTTCGAACAATGAGCAGTTCTTC CASSDPLAASNNEQFF - TRBJ2-1 TRBV2 TRBD2
TGTGCCAGCAGTGAATCGGCATCATCCACGGGGACAGCCCAGCATTTT CASSESASSTGTAQHF once TRBJ1-5 TRBV6-1 TRBD1
TGCAGCGTTGCACAGGCGTCCCCCTCTGGGGCCAACGTCCTGACTTTC CSVAQASPSGANVLTF - TRBJ2-6 TRBV29-1 -
TGTGCCACCAGCAGAGGAGGGACAGGGACTAATTCACCCCTCCACTTT CATSRGGTGTNSPLHF - TRBJ1-6 TRBV15 TRBD1
TGTGCCAGTAATCCCTTCGGGCAGGGGGACCCCTATGGCTACACCTTC CASNPFGQGDPYGYTF - TRBJ1-2 TRBV19 TRBD1
TGTGCCAGCAGTGCTGAGGGGAGGTTCAATCAGCCCCAGCATTTT CASSAEGRFNQPQHF - TRBJ1-5 TRBV27 -
TGCGCCAGCAGCCCGGGACAGGGGGGGACAGATACGCAGTATTTT CASSPGQGGTDTQYF - TRBJ2-3 TRBV5-1 TRBD1
TGCAGCGTTGAGGACAGAAACTCTGGAAACACCATATATTTT CSVEDRNSGNTIYF - TRBJ1-3 TRBV29-1 -
TGTGCCAGCAGCTTAAATGTAGCGGGCGGGGAGCTGTTTTTT CASSLNVAGGELFF - TRBJ2-2 TRBV7-3 TRBD2
TGCGCCAGCCTGGGGGGGGCGTCGAACACTGAAGCTTTCTTT CASLGGASNTEAFF - TRBJ1-1 TRBV5-1 -
TGTGCCAGCAGGTCCAGGGGGCCCGTACTCATCTATGGCTACACCTTC CASRSRGPVLIYGYTF - TRBJ1-2 TRBV28 TRBD1
TGTGCCAGCAGGCCTCAGGGGGTAAGTGAAGCTTTCTTT CASRPQGVSEAFF - TRBJ1-1 TRBV7-9 TRBD1
TGTGCCAGCAGACAAAACGGACAGGGAGGAAGAACTGAAGCTTTCTTT CASRQNGQGGRTEAFF - TRBJ1-1 TRBV6-6 TRBD1